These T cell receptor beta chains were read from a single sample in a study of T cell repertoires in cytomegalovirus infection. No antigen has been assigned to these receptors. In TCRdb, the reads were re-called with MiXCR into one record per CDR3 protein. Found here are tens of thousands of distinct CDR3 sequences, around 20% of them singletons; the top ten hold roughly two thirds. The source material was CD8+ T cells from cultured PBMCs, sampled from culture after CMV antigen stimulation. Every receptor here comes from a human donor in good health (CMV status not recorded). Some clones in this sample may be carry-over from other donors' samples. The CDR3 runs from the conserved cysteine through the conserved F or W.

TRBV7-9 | CASSLLLEGTQYF
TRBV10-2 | CASYGGGRNEQFF
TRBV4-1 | CASSQEAAGRPANIQYF
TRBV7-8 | CASSSPGGTVSAYEQYF
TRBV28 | CASSFHREGQPQHF
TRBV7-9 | CASSALLGGQETQYF
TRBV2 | CASSEARRNNSPLHF
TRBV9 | CASSLGLAGGYSTDTQYF
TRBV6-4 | CASSDGTGDTNEQFF
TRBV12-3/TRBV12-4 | CASRQGTEAFF
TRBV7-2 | CASSFRVREPQHF
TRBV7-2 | CASNPSRTSIQPQHF
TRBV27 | CASSLSGNHGYTF
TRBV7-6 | CASSRTEEYEQYF
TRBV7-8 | CASSDGSPNTEAFF
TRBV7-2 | CASSSRAYEQYF
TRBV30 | CAWSVQAGGYTF
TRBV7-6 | CASSLESSGIYNEQFF
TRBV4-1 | CASSQDIWESNQPQHF
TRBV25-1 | CASSADRGTEYNEQFF
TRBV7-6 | CASSPGGGTGETQYF
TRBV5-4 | CASSPLPTYEQYF
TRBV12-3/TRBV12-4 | CASSPGTGDVQETQYF
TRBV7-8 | CAGSTSGGSGLETQYF
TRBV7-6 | CASSLGRAGAAGQPQHF
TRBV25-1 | CASSEYGTGYDGNTIYF
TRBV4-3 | CASSQDLRFRTEAFF
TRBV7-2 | CASSLGRGGERETQYF
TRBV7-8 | CASSPQGGAAEKLFF
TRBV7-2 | CASSAAGVLGNQPQHF
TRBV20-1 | CSARDTQGMVEGGDTYEQYF
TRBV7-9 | CASSSTGYNEQFF
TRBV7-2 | CASSRRLSGGANTGELFF
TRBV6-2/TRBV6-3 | CASSYRGVNNYGYTF
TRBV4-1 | CASSQTYRAEAFF
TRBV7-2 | CASSSPGPLGGYTF
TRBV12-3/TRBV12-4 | CASSFRGGRPPEEQYF